This TCR beta chain stems from a study of cytomegalovirus exposure and HLA in healthy donors. The study ran its PCR with 60 Vbeta and 13 Jbeta primers. TCRdb keeps only in-frame clones here, not all; method: immunoSEQ multiplex PCR. There are over 100,000 clones in the sample; 76% occur only once, and about 7.7% lies in the top ten. Concerning this clone itself: Its cognate antigen is unknown.

Study-wide results and caveats: Differences between HLA loci emerged in a later analysis of TCR association rates, with DRB1 most and HLA-C fewest. In presence/absence analyses, roughly uniform sequencing depth across donors was assumed.

This TCR was sampled from a woman between 45 and 60 years old in good health and CMV-seropositive. Sequencing was done on a sample of PBMCs.

Here the CDR3 DNA reads TGTGCCAGCAGCTTAGGGCCTGCGGGGACCCAGTACTTC. It codes for CASSLGPAGTQYF. This rearrangement joins TRBV11-3 to TRBJ2-5, with D tentatively TRBD2 (5 bases). Per the germline V gene, CDR1 is SGHNT and CDR2 is YENEEA. V lost 1 base, J lost 7 bases, and 10 bases lay in between. This CDR3 region has 13 residues.